One sample yielded the 29 T cell receptor beta chains listed below, sequenced in a study of shared clonotypes between healthy human individuals. Assay used: immunoSEQ multiplex PCR; TCRdb lists only in-frame clones, some missing. The data contain approximately 2,200,000 clones, about 92% of them singletons. Naive-designated CD8 cells lacked CD45RO, were positively enriched for CCR7, and omitted terminally differentiated effector memory CD45RA+ cells. Sample: naive CD8+ T cells from PBMCs. The source is a man between 18 and 29 years old in good health. Some clones in this sample may be carry-over from other donors' samples.

This chain's CDR3 is CASSIVWQGATQPQHF. As DNA, the CDR3 is TGTGCCAGTAGTATAGTATGGCAGGGGGCCACTCAGCCCCAGCATTTT. The chain joins TRBV19 to TRBJ1-5, with TRBD1 matching 8 bases. The V gene end was trimmed by 1 base and the J gene end by 6 bases; junction bases not matched to a gene: 8. This CDR3 contains 16 residues. Per the germline V gene, CDR1 is LNHDA and CDR2 is SQIVND (reference sequence).

V and J are TRBV28 and TRBJ1-1, with D uncertain. The germline V gene encodes CDR1 MDHEN and CDR2 SYDVKM. This CDR3 spans 14 amino acids. The V end lost 1 base, the J end lost 6 bases, and 12 bases lay between the germline ends. The CDR3 DNA sequence: TGTGCCAGCAGTTTATTTCCAGGCGGGTCTGAAGCTTTCTTT. Translation gives CASSLFPGGSEAFF. Drawing the rest from reference TRBV28 and TRBJ1-1, the complete variable domain is DVKVTQSSRYLVKRTGEKVFLECVQDMDHENMFWYRQDPGLGLRLIYFSYDVKMKEKGDIPEGYSVSREKKERFSLILESASTNQTSMYLCASSLFPGGSEAFFGQGTRLTVV.

This rearrangement joins TRBV30 to TRBJ1-1; D is unresolved. V lost 3 bases, J lost 4 bases, and 9 bases lay in between. Looked up from germline, CDR1 is GTSNPN and CDR2 is SVGIG (reference sequence). The CDR3 sequence is 12 residues long. The CDR3 DNA sequence: TGTGCCTGGAGAAGGTGGAGCACTGAAGCTTTCTTT. This sequence encodes CAWRRWSTEAFF.

This rearrangement joins TRBV18 to TRBJ2-1; D is uncertain. V lost 0 bases to trimming and J lost 8 bases, with 8 bases between them. CDR3 length: 13 residues. Germline assignment: CDR1 KGHSH and CDR2 LQKENI. As DNA, the CDR3 is TGTGCCAGCTCACCACCAGTTGGCGATGAGCAGTTCTTC. Protein sequence: CASSPPVGDEQFF.

The chain uses TRBV15 and TRBJ2-1; the D is unclear. Germline assignment: CDR1 LNHNV and CDR2 YYDKDF (reference sequence). The CDR3 is 12 amino acids. Trimming removed 3 bases from V and 9 bases from J, with 9 bases in between. The CDR3, as DNA: TGTGCCACCAGCAGCCGAGAAGGTGAGCAGTTCTTC. This encodes CATSSREGEQFF. Together with reference TRBV15 and TRBJ2-1, the CDR3 gives the full variable domain: DAMVIQNPRYQVTQFGKPVTLSCSQTLNHNVMYWYQQKSSQAPKLLFHYYDKDFNNEADTPDNFQSRRPNTSFCFLDIRSPGLGDTAMYLCATSSREGEQFFGPGTRLTVL.

CDR3 loop: CASSEIWDTGELFF. As DNA, the CDR3 is TGTGCCAGCAGTGAAATATGGGACACCGGGGAGCTGTTTTTT. This sequence joins TRBV6-1 and TRBJ2-2; D is undetermined. The CDR3 covers 14 residues. CDR1 is MNHNS, CDR2 SASEGT, per germline. V was clipped by 2 bases and J by 3 bases, with 7 bases between them.

About this clone itself: One junction end does not reproduce the germline sequence, and a read error may be involved. Here the CDR3 reads CAIKFWRESSFEQYF. The CDR3 DNA is TGTGCCATCAAATTCTGGCGGGAGAGCTCCTTCGAGCAGTACTTC. The gene calls are TRBV10-3 and TRBJ2-7; 7 positions match TRBD2. Germline loops: CDR1 ENHRY, CDR2 SYGVKD. The CDR3 runs 15 residues.

The V and J genes are TRBV27 and TRBJ2-7; D not resolved. Germline V gene lookup returns CDR1 MNHEY and CDR2 SMNVEV (reference sequence). Deletions cut 1 base from V and 3 bases from J, with 10 bases between. The CDR3 has 14 amino acids. In DNA, the CDR3 is TGTGCCAGCAGTTTATTGCCGACATACTACGAGCAGTACTTC. Translated: CASSLLPTYYEQYF.

The rearrangement uses TRBV10-3 and TRBJ1-2, with D perhaps matching TRBD1 (5 bases). Per the germline V gene, CDR1 is ENHRY and CDR2 is SYGVKD. Trimming cost V 2 bases and J 2 bases, with 9 bases left between them. This CDR3 is 14 amino acids long. In nucleotides, the CDR3 is TGTGCCATCAGTGAGGGTGAGGGGAACTATGGCTACACCTTC. This sequence encodes CAISEGEGNYGYTF.

The chain has TRBV27 and TRBJ2-2; D is perhaps TRBD1 or TRBD2 (5 bases each). Per germline, CDR1 MNHEY and CDR2 SMNVEV (reference sequence). The CDR3 spans 16 residues. V was cut by 5 bases and J by 5 bases, with 18 bases left in between. CDR3 loop: CASSLGTEARTGELFF. Here the CDR3 DNA reads TGTGCCAGCAGTCTTGGGACCGAGGCGAGGACCGGGGAGCTGTTTTTT.

The chain carries TRBV27 and TRBJ2-7; 7 positions agree with TRBD2. CDR3 size: 16 residues. The germline V gene encodes CDR1 MNHEY and CDR2 SMNVEV (reference sequence). J was trimmed by 4 bases and V by 4 bases; bases with no gene match: 13. The CDR3 bases are TGTGCCAGCAGTTCCCGGGTGGCGGGAGCCCGGTACGAGCAGTACTTC. This codes for CASSSRVAGARYEQYF.

This clone was seen once. The chain carries TRBV28 and TRBJ2-5; 8 positions match TRBD2. V was pared by 3 bases and J by 2 bases, with 11 bases of the junction left unmatched. This CDR3 region has 17 residues. Germline V gene data show CDR1 as MDHEN and CDR2 as SYDVKM. CDR3: CASSFRPLQRGQETQYF. CDR3 coding DNA: TGTGCCAGCAGTTTTCGCCCTCTACAGCGGGGGCAAGAGACCCAGTACTTC.

In its sample, this clone was seen once. Other DNA sequences in this sample translate to the same CDR3. The chain recombines TRBV6-6 with TRBJ2-1; D remains unclear. Deletions cut 0 bases from V and 10 bases from J, with 4 bases between. From germline, CDR1 is MNHNY and CDR2 SVGAGI (reference sequence). The CDR3 loop spans 11 amino acids. The DNA of the CDR3 is TGTGCCAGCAGTTACTCCAGGGAGCAGTTCTTC. This gives the protein CASSYSREQFF.

This chain connects TRBV19 to TRBJ2-7, with 8 bases fitting TRBD1. The CDR3 consists of 15 residues. The junction had 7 bases not matched to a gene; V was cut back by 4 bases and J by 2 bases. CDR1 LNHDA and CDR2 SQIVND come from the germline V gene (reference sequence). The CDR3 region has the DNA TGTGCCAGTAGTAACCCCGGGACAGGAGCCTACGAGCAGTACTTC. Its translation: CASSNPGTGAYEQYF.

This clone was seen only a few times. The gene calls are TRBV29-1 and TRBJ2-1; D gene unclear. CDR1 and CDR2 from the germline V gene are SQVTM and ANQGSEA. Trimming pared 3 bases from V and 2 bases from J, leaving 8 bases between. The CDR3 is 13 residues long. The CDR3 DNA is TGCAGCGTTGAGGAGCGAACCTACAATGAGCAGTTCTTC. Amino acids: CSVEERTYNEQFF.

This clone turned up a few times. Distinct nucleotide sequences in the sample also encode this CDR3. The V and J genes are TRBV28 and TRBJ2-7, with D uncertain. CDR1 and CDR2 (germline): MDHEN, SYDVKM. The CDR3 length is 11 residues. V lost 5 bases to trimming and J lost 0 bases, with 2 bases between them. CDR3: CASSDSYEQYF. CDR3 DNA: TGTGCCAGCAGTGACTCCTACGAGCAGTACTTC.

V is TRBV4-1 and J is TRBJ2-1; 9 nucleotides match TRBD1. V gave up 2 bases and J gave up 4 bases; unmatched junction bases: 6. Germline CDR1 reads MGHRA; CDR2 reads YSYEKL. The CDR3 contains 16 residues. The CDR3 here is CASSQKGQGGYNEQFF. The CDR3 region has the DNA TGCGCCAGCAGCCAAAAGGGACAGGGAGGGTACAATGAGCAGTTCTTC.

The rearrangement uses TRBV14 and TRBJ2-1; D unclear. This CDR3 contains 17 residues. Germline CDR1 SGHDN, CDR2 FVKESK. The V end was cut by 0 bases, the J end by 4 bases, with 16 bases between. The CDR3 region has the DNA TGTGCCAGCAGCCAAGAACCGAAGCGCAGAGCATACAATGAGCAGTTCTTC. Residues: CASSQEPKRRAYNEQFF.

The CDR3: CASSNVGDRTYEQYF. The DNA of the CDR3 is TGTGCCAGCAGTAACGTCGGGGACAGAACCTACGAGCAGTACTTC. V and J are TRBV7-9 and TRBJ2-7; TRBD1 matches at 7 bases. Germline trimming cut 6 bases from V and 2 bases from J; bases unmatched to any gene: 10. This CDR3 comprises 15 residues. Per the germline V gene, CDR1 is SEHNR and CDR2 is FQNEAQ (reference sequence). The variable domain in full, completed from reference TRBV7-9 and TRBJ2-7, reads DTGVSQNPRHKITKRGQNVTFRCDPISEHNRLYWYRQTLGQGPEFLTYFQNEAQLEKSRLLSDRFSAERPKGSFSTLEIQRTEQGDSAMYLCASSNVGDRTYEQYFGPGTRLTVT.

The rearrangement links TRBV9 to TRBJ2-1, with TRBD1 identical over 9 bases. V was pared by 4 bases and J by 9 bases, with 8 bases of the junction left unmatched. The CDR3 covers 14 residues. CDR1 is SGDLS and CDR2 is YYNGEE in the germline V gene. CDR3 nucleotides: TGTGCCAGCAGCCAACAGGGGGCGATTCCTGAGCAGTTCTTC. Residues: CASSQQGAIPEQFF. Full variable domain (rest looked up from reference TRBV9 and TRBJ2-1): DSGVTQTPKHLITATGQRVTLRCSPRSGDLSVYWYQQSLDQGLQFLIQYYNGEERAKGNILERFSAQQFPDLHSELNLSSLELGDSALYFCASSQQGAIPEQFFGPGTRLTVL.

This clone was seen only once. This chain connects TRBV19 to TRBJ1-1; the D is unclear. This CDR3 has 14 residues. Per germline, CDR1 LNHDA and CDR2 SQIVND (reference sequence). Trimming stripped 8 bases from V and 0 bases from J, with 13 bases between. CDR3 residues: CASALRVMNTEAFF. The DNA of the CDR3 is TGTGCCAGTGCCCTTCGTGTGATGAACACTGAAGCTTTCTTT.

The rearrangement uses TRBV7-9 and TRBJ2-2; the D call may be TRBD1 or TRBD2 (5 bases each). The CDR3 has 18 amino acids. CDR1 and CDR2 (germline): SEHNR, FQNEAQ (reference sequence). Trimming took 7 bases from V and 0 from J, leaving 21 bases between them. The CDR3 nucleotides are TGTGCCAGCACCACCCCTAACTTCGGGGCTACGAACACCGGGGAGCTGTTTTTT. Its translation: CASTTPNFGATNTGELFF.

The chain combines TRBV9 with TRBJ1-1; 11 bases are a match to TRBD1. The V gene's germline CDR1 is SGDLS and CDR2 YYNGEE. CDR3 length: 16 amino acids. V lost 4 bases and J lost 1; bases outside the gene matches: 6. This chain's CDR3 is CASSIGQGAWNTEAFF. CDR3 DNA: TGTGCCAGCAGCATAGGACAGGGGGCGTGGAACACTGAAGCTTTCTTT.

Details on this clone: The sample holds other DNA sequences that translate to the same CDR3. The chain has TRBV6-4 and TRBJ1-1; D is unresolved. V lost 0 bases to trimming and J lost 3 bases, with 8 bases between them. This CDR3 contains 14 residues. Germline loops: CDR1 MRHNA, CDR2 SNTAGT. The CDR3 region has the DNA TGTGCCAGCAGTGACTCGTCAAGGGACACTGAAGCTTTCTTT. Translating gives CASSDSSRDTEAFF.

The chain joins TRBV29-1 to TRBJ2-7; no clear D. This CDR3 has 13 residues. Germline CDR1 SQVTM, CDR2 ANQGSEA. Trimming left V 4 bases short and J 3 bases short, with 13 bases between. As DNA, the CDR3 is TGCAGCGTTGTGTCGGGTGTTCTCTACGAGCAGTACTTC. Amino acid sequence: CSVVSGVLYEQYF.

The CDR3 DNA is TGTGCCAGCAGTTTATCGCACTACAATGAGCAGTTCTTC. Translation: CASSLSHYNEQFF. The gene calls are TRBV27 and TRBJ2-1, with D hard to call. CDR1 is MNHEY and CDR2 is SMNVEV in the germline V gene (reference sequence). This CDR3 is 13 amino acids long. V was trimmed by 0 bases and J by 3 bases, leaving 3 bases between them.

The chain couples TRBV27 to TRBJ2-1, with 8 bases matching TRBD1. V lost 3 bases, J lost 9 bases, and 13 bases stayed unmatched. Germline lookup yields CDR1 MNHEY and CDR2 SMNVEV (reference sequence). The CDR3 spans 16 residues. The CDR3 loop reads CASSFVRVQGVSEQFF. CDR3 DNA: TGTGCCAGCAGTTTTGTACGCGTACAGGGGGTTAGTGAGCAGTTCTTC.

The rearrangement uses TRBV10-3 and TRBJ2-3; 8 bases are shared with TRBD2. The CDR3 totals 13 residues. Germline assignment: CDR1 ENHRY and CDR2 SYGVKD. The trim removed 5 bases at V and 14 bases at J, leaving 12 bases unmatched. CDR3 coding DNA: TGTGCCATCAGTACTCCGGGACTAGACCGCGGGTATTTT. Its translation: CAISTPGLDRGYF.

The genes are TRBV11-2 and TRBJ2-1; 8 nucleotides agree with TRBD2. The CDR3 has 16 amino acids. Germline values: CDR1 SGHAT, CDR2 FQNNGV. Trimming at V came to 4 bases and at J to 3 bases, leaving 8 bases not matched to a gene. CDR3 sequence: CASSWIAGSVYNEQFF. As DNA, the CDR3 is TGTGCCAGCAGCTGGATAGCGGGATCCGTCTACAATGAGCAGTTCTTC. Using reference TRBV11-2 and TRBJ2-1 for the parts outside the CDR3, the full variable domain is EAGVAQSPRYKIIEKRQSVAFWCNPISGHATLYWYQQILGQGPKLLIQFQNNGVVDDSQLPKDRFSAERLKGVDSTLKIQPAKLEDSAVYLCASSWIAGSVYNEQFFGPGTRLTVL.